This is a list of T cell receptor beta chains from one sample in a study of blood T cell repertoires in COVID-19. Clones were sequenced by immunoSEQ multiplex PCR, and TCRdb holds only the in-frame ones, with some missing. The table shows about 140,000 clones, with 80% to 85% occurring only once. The sequenced material came from peripheral blood. Receptors were obtained from a human donor in a cohort sampled during active COVID-19. Both conserved end residues are part of each CDR3. The order of the fields is J gene, D gene, V gene, clone size, CDR3 protein, CDR3 DNA. D genes are given only for firm matches. Clone size is given for some rows only: seen once, a few or many times, or a class if the clone is expanded.

TRBJ1-1	.	TRBV19	once	CASSAIFGQKNTEAFF	TGTGCCAGTAGTGCCATATTTGGACAGAAGAACACTGAAGCTTTCTTT
TRBJ1-5	.	TRBV6-5	.	CASSYSENQPQHF	TGTGCCAGCAGTTACTCAGAGAATCAGCCCCAGCATTTT
TRBJ2-5	TRBD1	TRBV10-3	few	CAISDLSSGTGVQETQYF	TGTGCCATCAGTGATCTCTCCTCCGGGACAGGGGTCCAAGAGACCCAGTACTTC
TRBJ2-3	.	TRBV5-1	once	CASSYGGPDTDTQYF	TGCGCCAGCAGCTACGGGGGGCCGGACACAGATACGCAGTATTTT
TRBJ1-2	.	TRBV11-2	.	CASRATRVGGYTF	TGTGCCAGCAGGGCAACTAGGGTTGGTGGCTACACCTTC
TRBJ2-7	TRBD1	TRBV24-1	few	CATSAVTGAYEQYF	TGTGCCACCAGCGCCGTTACAGGGGCCTACGAGCAGTACTTC
TRBJ2-5	.	TRBV12-3/TRBV12-4	.	CASSLGLQETQYF	TGTGCCAGCAGTCTGGGACTCCAAGAGACCCAGTACTTC
TRBJ1-2	TRBD1	TRBV3-1/TRBV3-2	once	CASSHSDRGLYGYTF	TGTGCCAGCAGCCATTCGGACAGGGGTCTCTATGGCTACACCTTC
TRBJ2-5	TRBD1	TRBV2	.	CASSRDRFQETQYF	TGTGCCAGCAGCAGGGACAGGTTCCAAGAGACCCAGTACTTC
TRBJ2-3	TRBD2	TRBV3-1/TRBV3-2	.	CASSLHHGGDTQYF	TGTGCCAGCAGCCTCCATCACGGGGGGGATACGCAGTATTTT
TRBJ1-1	TRBD1	TRBV6-5	.	CASSRLQGADEAFF	TGTGCCAGCAGCCGCCTACAGGGGGCTGATGAAGCTTTCTTT
TRBJ1-3	TRBD1	TRBV5-1	few	CASSSQDRLPGNTIYF	TGCGCCAGCAGCTCGCAGGACAGGCTCCCTGGAAACACCATATATTTT
TRBJ1-2	.	TRBV18	.	CASSPPARGGYTF	TGTGCCAGCTCACCACCGGCAAGGGGTGGCTACACCTTC
TRBJ1-6	TRBD1	TRBV10-3	.	CAISDRGRNSPLHF	TGTGCCATCAGTGATAGGGGGCGAAATTCACCCCTCCACTTT
TRBJ1-5	.	TRBV5-1	.	CASSLGVQDNQPQHF	TGCGCCAGCAGCTTGGGGGTACAGGACAATCAGCCCCAGCATTTT
TRBJ2-3	.	TRBV6-5	.	CASRPQGLDTQYF	TGTGCCAGCAGACCACAGGGATTAGATACGCAGTATTTT
TRBJ2-3	TRBD2	TRBV19	.	CASIPSGERTDTQYF	TGTGCCAGTATCCCTAGCGGGGAACGCACAGATACGCAGTATTTT
TRBJ2-3	TRBD1	TRBV6-5	once	CASRTGADTQYF	TGTGCCAGCAGGACAGGGGCAGATACGCAGTATTTT
TRBJ2-5	.	TRBV3-1/TRBV3-2	.	CASSQASVLQETQYF	TGTGCCAGCAGCCAAGCCAGCGTCCTCCAAGAGACCCAGTACTTC
TRBJ2-7	.	TRBV6-5	.	CAANRARSYEQYF	TGTGCCGCTAACAGGGCCCGCTCCTACGAGCAGTACTTC
TRBJ1-6	.	TRBV5-6	once	CASSLRAGTENSPLHF	TGTGCCAGCAGCTTGAGGGCAGGGACTGAAAATTCACCCCTCCACTTT
TRBJ1-3	TRBD1	TRBV2	.	CARATGGGNTIYF	TGTGCCAGGGCGACAGGGGGTGGAAACACCATATATTTT
TRBJ1-2	TRBD1	TRBV5-1	.	CASSSGGGGYTF	TGCGCCAGCAGCTCAGGGGGCGGAGGCTACACCTTC